These T cell receptor beta chains were read from a single sample in a study of blood T cell repertoires in COVID-19. Assay used: immunoSEQ multiplex PCR; TCRdb lists only in-frame clones, some missing. The data contain about 250,000 clones, nearly 90% of them singletons. The sample consisted of peripheral blood. The origin of the receptors is a woman aged 60-75 years with COVID-19, enrolled during active disease. CDR3s include the opening cysteine and the closing phenylalanine or tryptophan. The D gene is left open where the match is weak. The listing skips clone size in some rows; elsewhere it reads once, few, many or a size class.

v_call	j_call	clone_size	d_call	cdr3_nt	cdr3_aa
TRBV2	TRBJ1-2	NA	NA	TGTGCCAGCAGTGCGAGCGGTAACTATGGCTACACCTTC	CASSASGNYGYTF
TRBV11-2	TRBJ1-4	NA	NA	TGTGCCAGCAGCTTCCCCAATTCAGGGATCGAAAAACTGTTTTTT	CASSFPNSGIEKLFF
TRBV5-4	TRBJ2-3	NA	NA	TGTGCCAGCAGCTTAGACCCCGGGACTAGCACAGATACGCAGTATTTT	CASSLDPGTSTDTQYF
TRBV7-8	TRBJ1-6	NA	NA	TGTGCCAGCAGCTTAGGTCTCCATTTCCAGGGTGCGTCCTATAATTCACCCCTCCACTTT	CASSLGLHFQGASYNSPLHF
TRBV5-6	TRBJ1-3	NA	NA	TGTGCCAGCAGCTTGGCCCGGGGAAGCTCTGGAAACACCATATATTTT	CASSLARGSSGNTIYF
TRBV30	TRBJ1-2	NA	TRBD1	TGTGCCTGGAAATGGGGCGGGACAGGGGGCGATGGCTACACCTTC	CAWKWGGTGGDGYTF
TRBV6-1	TRBJ1-4	NA	NA	TGTGCCAGCAGTGAAGCGCTATCGCTAACTAATGAAAAACTGTTTTTT	CASSEALSLTNEKLFF
TRBV18	TRBJ1-2	NA	NA	TGTGCCAGCTCACTTAGCGGGACACTTTATGGCTACACCTTC	CASSLSGTLYGYTF
TRBV10-3	TRBJ1-4	NA	NA	TGTGCCATCAGCGACGGTGGAGGCCCGGATGAAAAACTGTTTTTT	CAISDGGGPDEKLFF
TRBV6-2/TRBV6-3	TRBJ2-2	NA	NA	TGTGCCAGCAGTCCCAGGGTGAACACCGGGGAGCTGTTTTTT	CASSPRVNTGELFF
TRBV7-9	TRBJ2-5	NA	TRBD1	TGTGCCAGCAGCCTACGGCCGACAGGGGAAGAGACCCAGTACTTC	CASSLRPTGEETQYF
TRBV6-4	TRBJ1-6	NA	NA	TGTGCCAGCAGTGACTCCTCCAGGGATAATTCACCCCTCCACTTT	CASSDSSRDNSPLHF
TRBV5-8	TRBJ2-4	NA	NA	TGTGCCAGCAGCCCGGAACAGGGGGGGGACATTCAGTACTTC	CASSPEQGGDIQYF
TRBV7-8	TRBJ1-4	once	NA	TGTGCCAGCAGCTTGAGTGGGAGAAAACTGTTTTTT	CASSLSGRKLFF
TRBV28	TRBJ2-7	NA	TRBD2	TGTGCCAGCAGCTCCCGGACTAGCGGGGTAGGCGAGCAGTACTTC	CASSSRTSGVGEQYF
TRBV7-6	TRBJ2-3	NA	TRBD2	TGTGCCAGCAGCTTAGCCCAAACGATTAGCGGGACTAGCACAGATACGCAGTATTTT	CASSLAQTISGTSTDTQYF
TRBV7-2	TRBJ1-2	NA	TRBD1	TGTGCCAGCAGCTCGAGCTGGACAGGGACGGGCTACACCTTC	CASSSSWTGTGYTF
TRBV28	TRBJ1-6	once	NA	TGTGCCAGCAGTTTGCAGGGTGGTAATTCACCCCTCCACTTT	CASSLQGGNSPLHF
TRBV11-1	TRBJ1-1	once	NA	TGTGCCAGCAGCAATTTCGACACTGAAGCTTTCTTT	CASSNFDTEAFF
TRBV6-2/TRBV6-3	TRBJ1-4	NA	TRBD1	TGTGCCAGCAGTTCGGACAGGAGGGGCACTAATGAAAAACTGTTTTTT	CASSSDRRGTNEKLFF
TRBV5-1	TRBJ1-2	NA	NA	TGCGCCAGCAGCTTGACCCCGGCGGGGGACTATGGCTACACCTTC	CASSLTPAGDYGYTF
TRBV7-2	TRBJ1-1	NA	NA	TGTGCCAGCAGCCAGGGACACTCGAACACTGAAGCTTTCTTT	CASSQGHSNTEAFF
TRBV2	TRBJ2-1	NA	NA	TGTGCCAGCAGTGAAGCGGGGCTTAAAAACAATGAGCAGTTCTTC	CASSEAGLKNNEQFF
TRBV6-6	TRBJ2-7	NA	TRBD1	TGTGCCAGCAGTAACCCGGGACAGGAGGACTGCGAGCAGTACTTC	CASSNPGQEDCEQYF
TRBV7-3	TRBJ1-6	NA	TRBD1	TGTGCCAGCGCCCAAACAGGGGATTCACCCCTCCACTTT	CASAQTGDSPLHF
TRBV2	TRBJ2-1	NA	TRBD2	TGTGCCTCAAGGGCGGGACTAGTCCCCGATGAGCAGTTCTTC	CASRAGLVPDEQFF
TRBV19	TRBJ1-4	NA	NA	TGTGCCAGTAGTATGGGGCAGAGTCCCAATGAAAAACTGTTTTTT	CASSMGQSPNEKLFF
TRBV7-2	TRBJ1-1	few	NA	TGTGCCAGCAGCTATACAGCAACCGAAGCTTTCTTT	CASSYTATEAFF
TRBV29-1	TRBJ2-5	NA	NA	TGCAGCGTATTAAATTTATGGGGAGAAGAGACCCAGTACTTC	CSVLNLWGEETQYF
TRBV9	TRBJ1-1	NA	NA	TGTGCCAGCAGCCCTCCTCGTCCTTTGGATGCTAGCCCTGAAGCTTTCTTT	CASSPPRPLDASPEAFF
TRBV4-3	TRBJ1-5	NA	NA	TGCGCCAGCAGCCAAGGGGGGTCCAGGAGGGATCAGCCCCAGCATTTT	CASSQGGSRRDQPQHF
TRBV5-6	TRBJ2-4	once	TRBD1	TGTGCCAGCAGCTTGCCGGGACAGGGGGCGCTAAACATTCAGTACTTC	CASSLPGQGALNIQYF
TRBV2	TRBJ2-5	NA	TRBD2	TGTGCCAGCAGGCCGACTAGCGGTCCTCGCCAAGAGACCCAGTACTTC	CASRPTSGPRQETQYF
TRBV5-1	TRBJ1-5	NA	NA	TGCGCCAGCAGCTTGGGGGTCGGGGAGAATCAGCCCCAGCATTTT	CASSLGVGENQPQHF
TRBV6-2/TRBV6-3	TRBJ1-3	once	NA	TGTGCCAGCAGCACAGGGATCGCTGGAAACACCATATATTTT	CASSTGIAGNTIYF
TRBV7-9	TRBJ2-5	NA	NA	TGTGCCAGCAGCTTAAAGCGGGCCCCACAAGAGACCCAGTACTTC	CASSLKRAPQETQYF
TRBV25-1	TRBJ1-1	NA	TRBD1	TGTGCCAGCAGTGGCACGTTTGGACAGGGAGACGCTGAAGCTTTCTTT	CASSGTFGQGDAEAFF
TRBV6-1	TRBJ2-3	NA	NA	TGTGCCAGCAGTGATTCGGGACTCGGGGTAGATACGCAGTATTTT	CASSDSGLGVDTQYF
TRBV29-1	TRBJ1-2	NA	NA	TGCAGCGTTGACTTTGCAGGGGCTTATGGCTACACCTTC	CSVDFAGAYGYTF
TRBV5-1	TRBJ1-1	NA	NA	TGCGCCAGCAGCTTTGACAGTGAAGCTTTCTTT	CASSFDSEAFF
TRBV6-4	TRBJ2-2	NA	NA	TGTGCCAGCTCCAGGATACCCGGGGAGCTGTTTTTT	CASSRIPGELFF
TRBV5-4	TRBJ1-2	once	NA	TGTGCCAGCAGCTTGGAATCAGGGTCGGGCTACACCTTC	CASSLESGSGYTF